The T cell receptor (beta chain) under discussion was sequenced for a study of human T cells and chemical hapten exposure. Time point defined: pre-sensitization, week 0. This sample's treatment: therapeutic diphenylcyclopropenone sensitization with weekly scalp DPC. Study-level points and caveats: Among expanded TCRs, significantly more large CDR3 similarity clusters formed than among controls.

V lost 0 bases to trimming and J lost 5 bases, with 10 bases between them. This CDR3 comprises 14 residues. Germline V gene sequence: CDR1 WNHNN, CDR2 SYGVQD (reference sequence). The library gave individual cDNA molecules unique molecular identifiers. TCRdb independently ran MiXCR on the RACE reads; one entry per CDR3 protein. Of about 120,000 distinct CDR3 sequences listed, about 13% are singletons. This clonotype was recorded at least ten times. Its antigen is still unknown. The chain recombines TRBV10-1 with TRBJ1-1; D remains ambiguous. This TCR was recovered from a woman in her late teens or twenties with alopecia areata. Some clones in this sample may be carry-over from other donors' samples. The material was whole blood, obtained in connection with sensitization to the hapten diphenylcyclopropenone (DPC). CDR3 coding DNA: TGCGCCAGCAGTGAGTCCGGGGTGGGTACTGAAGCTTTCTTT. This sequence encodes CASSESGVGTEAFF.